One and the same sample provided the 24 T cell receptor beta chains below, sequenced in a study of metastatic and nonmetastatic thyroid tumors. TCRdb re-called clones from the PCR reads using MiXCR. The sample contains 40,000 to 50,000 clones, about 12% of which appear only once. Before thyroid surgery, none of the patients had received any treatment. The sequenced material came from blood. The receptors here all came from a male donor with papillary thyroid cancer or a benign thyroid nodule (not recorded which). Some clones in this sample may be carry-over from other donors' samples.

By frequency in the sample, this clone is medium-sized (0.01 to 0.1%). The chain is built from TRBV6-2 or TRBV6-3 and TRBJ2-7; a weak D match, TRBD1 (6 bases). CDR3 length equals 11 residues. V lost 9 bases, J lost 4 bases, and 10 bases lay in between. The germline V gene has CDR1 MNHEY and CDR2 SVGEGT. The CDR3 nucleotides are TGTGCCAGTGGGCAGGGGTACGAGCAGTACTTC. It is translated as CASGQGYEQYF.

This clone has at least ten counts. Within the sample, other DNA sequences also encode this same CDR3. The genes are TRBV20-1 and TRBJ1-2; D uncertain. Per germline, CDR1 DFQATT and CDR2 SNEGSKA (reference sequence). This CDR3 is built from 11 residues. Deletions cut 6 bases from V and 8 bases from J, with 13 bases between. The DNA of the CDR3 is TGCAGTGCCCCTACCCACGAGGGCTACACCTTC. The encoded protein is CSAPTHEGYTF.

This clone has a count of ten or more. The rearrangement joins TRBV5-1 to TRBJ1-5, with D unresolved. The germline CDR1 and CDR2 sequences are SGHRS and YFSETQ. The CDR3 runs 16 residues. The V and J ends lost 2 bases and 1 base respectively, with 13 bases between them. This CDR3 is CASSLIGERSNQPQHF. CDR3 DNA: TGCGCCAGCAGCTTAATCGGTGAGAGAAGCAATCAGCCCCAGCATTTT.

Ten or more counts support this clone. The rearrangement uses TRBV28 and TRBJ2-1; tentatively, D is TRBD2 (5 bases). CDR1 MDHEN and CDR2 SYDVKM come from the germline V gene. V shed 3 bases and J shed 6 bases, with 18 bases lying between them. The CDR3 totals 16 residues. The CDR3 DNA reads as TGTGCCAGCAGTTTTTCTCTCGTTGAGGGCTCCAATGAGCAGTTCTTC. As protein: CASSFSLVEGSNEQFF.

This clone was recorded a few times. A clone one base away is much larger, so this may be a read error. Additional DNA sequences in this sample encode the identical CDR3. This chain connects TRBV20-1 to TRBJ2-5, with a tentative D call TRBD1 (6 bases). The germline CDR1 and CDR2 sequences are DFQATT and SNEGSKA (reference sequence). This CDR3 is built from 16 residues. The CDR3 DNA reads as TGTAGTGCGACGCACCAGGACAGATCGACTTGGGAGACCCAGTACTTC. This gives the protein CSATHQDRSTWETQYF.

This clone has only a few counts. A much bigger clone sits one base away, suggesting this may be a read error. This sample also contains other DNA sequences that code for the same CDR3. This sequence joins TRBV7-9 and TRBJ2-3; D ambiguous. Germline V gives CDR1 SEHNR, CDR2 FQNEAQ (reference sequence). The CDR3 loop spans 13 amino acids. V shed 5 bases and J shed 11 bases, with 17 bases lying between them. CDR3 sequence reads: CASSPRPWDGQYF. The DNA of the CDR3 is TGTGCCAGCAGCCCGCGTCCTTGGGATGGGCAGTATTTT.

This clone is labeled medium-sized. The V call is TRBV6-2 or TRBV6-3, the J call TRBJ1-6, with D possibly TRBD1 on 5 matching bases. This CDR3 region has 12 residues. Trimming shortened V by 2 bases and J by 9 bases, and 5 bases separated the two germline ends. Germline assignment: CDR1 MNHEY and CDR2 SVGEGT. The CDR3 sequence: CASSYRGSPLHF. The CDR3 bases are TGTGCCAGCAGTTACAGGGGTTCACCCCTCCACTTT.

This clone showed up many times. The chain links TRBV19 to TRBJ2-3, with unresolved D. The V gene's germline CDR1 is LNHDA and CDR2 SQIVND (reference sequence). With 4 bases removed from V and 2 bases from J, the gap between germline ends came to 13 bases. This CDR3 comprises 15 residues. The CDR3 region has the DNA TGTGCCAGTAGTACAACCCCGAGCCTCACAGATACGCAGTATTTT. Its protein product is CASSTTPSLTDTQYF.

In its sample, this clone was seen once. This sequence joins TRBV7-3 and TRBJ2-7; 9 nucleotides align to TRBD1. Germline CDR1 SGHTA, CDR2 FQGTGA. V trimming: 0 bases; J trimming: 6 bases; junction bases outside the gene matches: 6. This CDR3 is built from 15 residues. CDR3 DNA: TGTGCCAGCAGCTTAACCGGGACAGGGACGGTCGAGCAGTACTTC. Encoded protein: CASSLTGTGTVEQYF.

There are many counts of this clone. The CDR3 DNA is TGTGCCAGCAGATTACTAGCGGAAACAGATACGCAGTATTTT. It is translated as CASRLLAETDTQYF. The chain links TRBV12-3 or TRBV12-4 to TRBJ2-3; 8 nucleotides agree with TRBD2. V shed 6 bases and J 3 bases; nucleotides not matched to a gene: 5. This CDR3 contains 14 residues.

This clone was picked up many times. This chain connects TRBV9 to TRBJ1-6; TRBD1 matches 7 bases. CDR1 and CDR2 from the germline V gene are SGDLS and YYNGEE. Trimming at V came to 2 bases and at J to 7 bases, leaving 3 bases not matched to a gene. CDR3 size: 14 residues. The CDR3 DNA reads as TGTGCCAGCAGCGTTGGACAGGCCAATTCACCCCTCCACTTT. This codes for CASSVGQANSPLHF.

In its sample, this clone was seen many times. The chain is built from TRBV6-2 or TRBV6-3 and TRBJ1-5; no definite D call. Per germline, CDR1 MNHEY and CDR2 SVGEGT. V gave up 2 bases and J gave up 3 bases, with 11 bases separating them. The CDR3 sequence is 15 residues long. CDR3 DNA: TGTGCCAGCAGTTACGGGGTAGGGCTCAATCAGCCCCAGCATTTT. Encoded protein: CASSYGVGLNQPQHF.

This clone appeared many times. This rearrangement joins TRBV10-3 to TRBJ2-7; TRBD2 is a possible D gene (6 bases). The CDR3 has 18 residues. Germline V gene data show CDR1 as ENHRY and CDR2 as SYGVKD. V was cut by 0 bases and J by 4 bases, with 22 bases left in between. The CDR3 sequence: CAISESRDSPRNSYEQYF. CDR3 DNA: TGTGCCATCAGTGAGTCCCGGGACTCACCCCGAAATTCTTACGAGCAGTACTTC.

A word on this clone: A much larger clone lies one base from this, so it may be a read error. This sequence joins TRBV11-2 and TRBJ2-1; D unresolved. This CDR3 is 12 amino acids long. The germline gives CDR1 SGHAT, CDR2 FQNNGV. The CDR3 coding sequence is TGTGCCATCAGCTTAGAAGCACCCAGCCCGTTCTTC. This translates into CAISLEAPSPFF.

In this sample, this clone turned up many times. V is TRBV24-1 and J is TRBJ2-7; a weak D match, TRBD1 (6 bases). The CDR3 length is 13 residues. Germline V CDR1 and CDR2: KGHDR, SFDVKD. V lost 7 bases, J lost 1 base, and 10 bases lay in between. Written as DNA, the CDR3 is TGTGCCACCAGCGCCCAGGGGTCCTACGAGCAGTACTTC. Translating gives CATSAQGSYEQYF.

This clone was counted ten times or more. This chain joins TRBV4-3 and TRBJ2-2, with D possibly matching TRBD2 (6 bases). CDR3 length: 16 amino acids. CDR1 is LGHNA and CDR2 is YSLEER in the germline V gene. Trimming shortened V by 0 bases and J by 7 bases, and 15 bases separated the two germline ends. CDR3 sequence: CASSQEMGLRGGELFF. CDR3 coding DNA: TGCGCCAGCAGCCAAGAGATGGGACTCAGAGGCGGGGAGCTGTTTTTT.

For this clone: Given a much more abundant clone one base away, this may be a read error. The same CDR3 also results from other DNA sequences found in this sample. The genes are TRBV11-2 and TRBJ2-1; D may be TRBD2 (6 bases). The V and J ends lost 3 bases and 1 base respectively, with 10 bases between them. The CDR3 spans 15 residues. Germline values: CDR1 SGHAT, CDR2 FQNNGV. The CDR3 DNA sequence: TGTGCCAGCAGCTTGGGAGGTGGTTCCTACAATGAGCAGTTCTTC. This sequence encodes CASSLGGGSYNEQFF.

This clone was counted between two and nine times. Without the conserved terminal phenylalanine or tryptophan, this CDR3 likely stems from a read error. The chain carries TRBV27 and TRBJ2-2; D is undetermined. This CDR3 is 12 amino acids long. The germline V and J ends were trimmed by 6 bases and 3 bases, with 5 bases remaining between them. In germline, CDR1 is MNHEY, CDR2 SMNVEV (reference sequence). The chain's CDR3 is CASSPDTGELFL. As DNA, the CDR3 is TGTGCCAGCAGCCCCGACACCGGGGAGCTGTTTCTT.

This clone was seen ten or more times. The gene calls are TRBV11-1 and TRBJ2-1, with TRBD2 matching 7 bases. Trimming cost V 0 bases and J 8 bases; bases outside gene matches: 10. The CDR3 covers 16 residues. Germline CDR1 is SGHAT and CDR2 is FQDESV (reference sequence). The DNA for the CDR3 is TGTGCCAGCAGCTTAGCAATGCAGTGGGGGGGGTATGAGCAGTTCTTC. Its protein product is CASSLAMQWGGYEQFF.

This clone has at least ten counts. V usage is TRBV2 and J usage is TRBJ1-2; D may be TRBD1 (5 bases). The CDR3 sequence is 14 residues long. CDR1 and CDR2 from the germline V gene are SNHLY and FYNNEI. Between the trimmed V and J ends, which lost 3 bases and 5 bases, there was a span of 13 bases. The CDR3 region has the DNA TGTGCCAGCAGTGATGGGGCCCTTGGTTATGGCTACACCTTC. Translated, it gives CASSDGALGYGYTF.

The V and J genes are TRBV5-6 and TRBJ2-7, with TRBD2 matching over 7 bases. Germline assignment: CDR1 SGHDT and CDR2 YYEEEE. The V segment lost 1 base and the J segment 3 bases; nucleotides outside the gene matches: 4. The CDR3 totals 14 residues. CDR3 nucleotide sequence: TGTGCCAGCAGCTTGAAGTGGGGGGGCTACGAGCAGTACTTC. It codes for CASSLKWGGYEQYF.

The J gene is TRBJ2-1, the V gene TRBV19, with D tentatively TRBD1 or TRBD2 (5 bases each). Germline assignment: CDR1 LNHDA and CDR2 SQIVND (reference sequence). The V gene lost 4 bases and the J gene lost 0 bases, with 34 bases spanning the gap. CDR3 length: 23 amino acids. In DNA form, the CDR3 reads TGTGCCAGTAGTACCCGAAACATCATCACGGGACGGACGTACTGGAGCTCCTACAATGAGCAGTTCTTC. Its translation: CASSTRNIITGRTYWSSYNEQFF.

This clone was recorded many times. The V and J genes are TRBV6-1 and TRBJ1-6, with no clear D. Trimming removed 6 bases at V and 2 bases at J, with 14 bases between. Germline V CDR1 and CDR2: MNHNS, SASEGT. The CDR3 extends over 16 amino acids. CDR3 nucleotides: TGTGCCAGCAGACCCTTGAGCGTAACCTATAATTCACCCCTCCACTTT. This encodes CASRPLSVTYNSPLHF.

This clone was picked up many times. The V gene is TRBV28, the J gene TRBJ2-6, with TRBD1 identical over 8 bases. The CDR3 sequence is 20 residues long. The J segment lost 0 bases and the V segment lost 5 bases, leaving 15 bases of the junction unmatched. Germline values: CDR1 MDHEN, CDR2 SYDVKM. The CDR3 sequence is CASSPLYGTGDLSGANVLTF. CDR3 in DNA: TGTGCCAGCAGTCCACTCTATGGGACAGGCGACCTCTCTGGGGCCAACGTCCTGACTTTC.